Below are 3 T cell receptor beta chains sequenced from a single sample in a study of shared clonotypes between healthy human individuals. Some clones are missing from TCRdb's copy, which holds only in-frame ones; the method was immunoSEQ multiplex PCR. Of millions of clones detected, roughly 96% appear once; the ten largest clones hold around 0.13%. The sample comprised naive CD4+ T cells sorted from blood. Subset noted: CD45RA+ positively selected. These receptor sequences come from a young man in good health.

This clone appeared a single time. The genes are TRBV7-2 and TRBJ2-1, with no clear D. Trimming shortened V by 5 bases and J by 6 bases, and 8 bases separated the two germline ends. CDR3 size: 12 residues. Germline loops: CDR1 SGHTA, CDR2 FQGNSA. The DNA of the CDR3 is TGTGCCAGCAGCCTAGACGTCAATGAGCAGTTCTTC. Protein: CASSLDVNEQFF.

V usage is TRBV7-2 and J usage is TRBJ2-2; TRBD2 matches 13 bases. Trimming cost V 5 bases and J 5 bases; bases outside gene matches: 5. The CDR3 covers 16 residues. CDR1 is SGHTA and CDR2 is FQGNSA in the germline V gene. The chain's CDR3 is CASSPGLAGATGELFF. The CDR3 bases are TGTGCCAGCAGCCCCGGACTAGCGGGAGCAACCGGGGAGCTGTTTTTT.

The genes are TRBV6-1 and TRBJ1-6; D is unresolved. V lost 6 bases to trimming and J lost 14 bases, with 20 bases between them. CDR1 is MNHNS, CDR2 SASEGT, per germline. The length of the CDR3 is 14 residues. DNA of the CDR3: TGTGCCAGCAGCATCAAGGGAAGAGATTCGGCCCTCCACTTT. Its protein product is CASSIKGRDSALHF.